Presented here are 5 T cell receptor beta chains from one specimen sequenced in a study of vaccination effects on CD4 cells after COVID-19. The repertoire was sequenced with immunoSEQ multiplex PCR; TCRdb's copy has only in-frame clones and lacks some. The sample has some 30,000 clones, less than 80% seen once. No antigen is known for these receptors. Sequencing followed a ViraFEST assay step that expanded antigen-specific CD4+ T cells with viral peptide pools. Following culture for about ten days, CD4+ T cells were isolated. All study participants received two doses of BNT162b2 or mRNA-1273 vaccine. The material was CD4+ T cells from PBMCs cultured with SARS-CoV-2 spike peptides, obtained after COVID-19 vaccination. These receptors were obtained from a human donor who received a COVID-19 vaccine.

The V gene is TRBV5-6, the J gene TRBJ1-2; a possible D gene is TRBD1 (6 bases). The germline V gene encodes CDR1 SGHDT and CDR2 YYEEEE. The CDR3 is made up of 17 amino acids. V was cut by 1 base and J by 2 bases, with 18 bases left in between. The CDR3 DNA reads TGTGCCAGCAGCTTGAGTGGGGCCGGGACACCGAACTATGGCTACACCTTC. Translated, it gives CASSLSGAGTPNYGYTF.

This clone appeared a single time. The rearrangement joins TRBV6-5 to TRBJ1-2; D unclear. This CDR3 comprises 11 residues. Germline V gene sequence: CDR1 MNHEY, CDR2 SVGAGI. Trimming stripped 9 bases from V and 7 bases from J, with 12 bases between. The CDR3 DNA reads TGTGCCAGTTACCATCTGGGTGGCTACACCTTC. It yields the protein CASYHLGGYTF.

The chain has TRBV25-1 and TRBJ2-2; D might be TRBD1 (5 bases). Trimming took off 0 bases at V and 5 bases at J, with 7 bases between the two ends. Germline V lookup: CDR1 MGHDK, CDR2 SYGVNS. The CDR3 has 14 residues. The CDR3 is CASSEYRATGELFF. The CDR3 nucleotides are TGTGCCAGCAGTGAATACAGGGCGACCGGGGAGCTGTTTTTT.

This clone was observed a single time. The chain is built from TRBV5-1 and TRBJ2-3, with 14 positions matching TRBD2. V dropped 4 bases and J dropped 8; count of bases not matched to a gene: 9. The CDR3 sequence is 16 residues long. CDR1 and CDR2 from the germline V gene are SGHRS and YFSETQ. The DNA of the CDR3 is TGCGCCAGCAGCAACGCCGGGACTAGCGGGAGTAGTACGCAGTATTTT. Translation gives CASSNAGTSGSSTQYF.

The rearrangement links TRBV2 to TRBJ2-2, with D maybe TRBD2 (6 bases). V was pared by 6 bases and J by 0 bases, with 8 bases between. From germline, CDR1 is SNHLY and CDR2 FYNNEI. This CDR3 region has 14 residues. The CDR3 nucleotides read TGTGCCAGCAGGGACTATACGAACACCGGGGAGCTGTTTTTT. Protein product: CASRDYTNTGELFF.